Shown below are 7 T cell receptor beta chains from a single sample sequenced in a study of T cells in Graves' hyperthyroidism and ophthalmopathy. Template material for amplifying TCR beta CDR3 regions consisted of RNA transcripts. The HTBI primer set served for first-round RT-PCR of the TCR CDR3. TCRdb reprocessed the multiplex PCR reads with MiXCR, giving one entry per CDR3 protein. The sample includes 600,000 to 700,000 distinct CDR3 sequences, 45% seen only once; the top ten take less than 9%. Input material: peripheral blood or thyroid tissue (not recorded which). These receptors all stem from an adult man with Graves' disease, either hyperthyroidism or ophthalmopathy (not recorded which).

This clonotype appeared many times. The rearrangement joins TRBV19 to TRBJ1-2; D possibly corresponds to TRBD1 (6 bases). Trimming stripped 10 bases from V and 7 bases from J, with 19 bases between. This CDR3 contains 13 residues. CDR1 is LNHDA and CDR2 is SQIVND in the germline V gene (reference sequence). The CDR3 DNA reads as TGTGCCACCCAAACCGGGACATTCCGTGGCTACACCTTC. Protein sequence: CATQTGTFRGYTF.

The V and J genes are TRBV5-6 and TRBJ1-4; D is unresolved. Germline CDR1 is SGHDT and CDR2 is YYEEEE. The length of the CDR3 is 16 residues. V gave up 4 bases and J gave up 6 bases, with 19 bases separating them. The CDR3, as DNA: TGTGCCAGCAGCCGGATATCGTCTCGAGGGTATGAAAAACTGTTTTTT. Translating it yields CASSRISSRGYEKLFF.

Concerning this clonotype: The conserved phenylalanine or tryptophan is not found at the CDR3 terminus, so this likely reflects a read error. The DNA is left out, because the CDR3 cannot be placed on it with certainty; the CDR3 is given as TCRdb lists it. The gene calls are TRBV4-1 and TRBJ2-5; the table's D call TRBD2 went unverified against the DNA. The CDR3 is 9 amino acids in total, end residues counted. CDR1 and CDR2 from the germline V gene are MGHRA and YSYEKL. The CDR3 sequence: CASSDALAG.

As to this clonotype: A much larger clone differs from this one at a single base, so this may be a read error. V and J are TRBV2 and TRBJ2-2; 7 positions match TRBD1. CDR1 is SNHLY, CDR2 FYNNEI, per germline. The junction had 2 bases not matched to a gene; V was cut back by 4 bases and J by 0 bases. CDR3 length equals 15 residues. CDR3 in DNA: TGTGCCAGCAGTGCGGACAGGACGAACACCGGGGAGCTGTTTTTT. Protein sequence: CASSADRTNTGELFF.

This clonotype has a handful of counts. The V gene is TRBV29-1, the J gene TRBJ2-7, with 7 bases fitting TRBD1. Unmatched junction bases numbered 6, after V lost 4 bases and J lost 3 bases. Germline CDR1 is SQVTM and CDR2 is ANQGSEA. This CDR3 has 13 residues. The CDR3 DNA reads as TGCAGCGTTGCCCCGGACAGGAGCTACGAGCAGTACTTC. As protein: CSVAPDRSYEQYF.

Here the CDR3 DNA reads TGTGCCAGCAGCGTAACGACAGGGGGCGCCGGGACCCAGTACTTC. This encodes CASSVTTGGAGTQYF. This rearrangement joins TRBV9 to TRBJ2-5; 10 positions match TRBD1. Germline V gene sequence: CDR1 SGDLS, CDR2 YYNGEE. This CDR3 is built from 15 residues. The J segment lost 7 bases and the V segment lost 1 base, leaving 7 bases of the junction unmatched.

As for this clonotype: This sequence may be a read error, since a much larger clone differs from it by one base. The chain has TRBV29-1 and TRBJ1-4; D is undetermined. The length of the CDR3 is 14 residues. The germline V gene encodes CDR1 SQVTM and CDR2 ANQGSEA. Trimming took 6 bases from V and 8 from J, leaving 19 bases between them. CDR3 in amino acids: CSVTFWEPREKLFF. The CDR3 nucleotides read TGCAGCGTAACATTCTGGGAACCGAGAGAAAAACTGTTTTTT. The full variable domain, rest sourced from reference TRBV29-1 and TRBJ1-4, is SAVISQKPSRDICQRGTSLTIQCQVDSQVTMMFWYRQQPGQSLTLIATANQGSEATYESGFVIDKFPISRPNLTFSTLTVSNMSPEDSSIYLCSVTFWEPREKLFFGSGTQLSVL.